This is a list of T cell receptor beta chains from one sample in a study of blood T cell repertoires in COVID-19. TCRdb keeps only in-frame clones here, not all; method: immunoSEQ multiplex PCR. In the table there are over 40,000 clones, 65% to 90% of which are singletons. Sample: peripheral blood. Receptor source: a woman aged 80 or older with acute or convalescent COVID-19. Each CDR3 is given with its conserved first and last residue. Fields, in order: CDR3 length, V gene, D gene, clone size, CDR3 protein. The D gene is left open where the match is weak. Size is stated for part of the rows, as once, few or many counts, or as a class when the clone is expanded.

>16|TRBV3-1/TRBV3-2|NA|NA
CASSQDLGRVYTEAFF
>15|TRBV5-1|TRBD2|NA
CASSLDPGGTGELFF
>14|TRBV18|NA|NA
CASSPDAEGTEAFF
>13|TRBV9|NA|NA
CASSGRTEGEAFF
>12|TRBV6-5|TRBD1|NA
CASRATGEGYTF
>15|TRBV5-1|NA|NA
CASSRQGGRADTQYF
>12|TRBV6-5|NA|NA
CASSPEGYGYTF
>14|TRBV2|NA|NA
CASSDGSRNQPQHF
>13|TRBV6-1|TRBD1|NA
CASSEPTGSGLFF
>13|TRBV7-9|TRBD1|NA
CASRGTGAYEQYF
>12|TRBV7-2|NA|NA
CASSLVRESYTF
>14|TRBV6-5|TRBD1|NA
CASTTGQGRTEAFF
>15|TRBV19|NA|NA
CASRQQGSTNEKLFF
>16|TRBV5-1|NA|NA
CASSLGQLNSNQPQHF
>14|TRBV30|NA|NA
CAWDIGTSNTEAFF
>14|TRBV5-5|NA|NA
CASSLSSTNEKLFF
>16|TRBV16|TRBD1|NA
CASSRTQGATGNEQFF
>16|TRBV3-1/TRBV3-2|TRBD2|NA
CASSRSTSGGGETQYF
>18|TRBV19|TRBD1|NA
CASSPGQGDHRGTDTQYF
>15|TRBV7-2|TRBD1|NA
CASSYGQVQDSPLHF
>15|TRBV10-3|NA|NA
CAISAEGGVASPLHF
>16|TRBV30|NA|NA
CAWSPLEGQDNSPLHF
>18|TRBV7-7|TRBD2|once
CASSFGTSGGSTQETQYF
>15|TRBV5-6|NA|NA
CASSRVWQGAGEQYF
>13|TRBV11-2|NA|NA
CASSPGSTDTQYF
>17|TRBV2|NA|NA
CASSEVSGSRSGNTIYF
>17|TRBV4-1|NA|NA
CASSLQSVLTAGETQYF
>13|TRBV4-1|NA|once
CASSQGDTYGYTF
>15|TRBV7-6|TRBD2|NA
CASSTIAGAVRMQYF
>14|TRBV3-1/TRBV3-2|NA|NA
CASSQNGDISGYTF
>12|TRBV25-1|NA|NA
CASSDPRGAAFF
>15|TRBV7-9|NA|NA
CASDGTGLQNSPLHF
>17|TRBV11-2|TRBD1|once
CASSLDLRTGRNSPLHF
>16|TRBV7-9|NA|NA
CASSPRRGAERTEAFF
>16|TRBV2|NA|NA
CASSAPQPGLNQPQHF
>17|TRBV7-9|TRBD1|NA
CASSSTARTGGSYEQYF
>17|TRBV15|TRBD2|NA
CATSRDRTSGATDTQYF
>18|TRBV7-8|NA|once
CASSLAATEGYDGSPLHF
>16|TRBV19|NA|NA
CASSILRGQGGTEAFF
>16|TRBV10-1|NA|NA
CASSEPTGVLTDTQYF
>15|TRBV19|TRBD1|NA
CASSGRDRGSYEQYF
>16|TRBV20-1|TRBD2|once
CSASPRTSGGHNEQFF
>15|TRBV6-1|NA|NA
CASSDTVFMNTEAFF
>15|TRBV20-1|NA|once
CSASGDGGRGNTIYF
>15|TRBV5-1|NA|NA
CASSAPTAGNSPLHF
>14|TRBV7-2|NA|NA
CASSLAGGSETQYF
>13|TRBV7-7|NA|NA
CASSSSSDGELFF
>15|TRBV7-2|TRBD2|NA
CASSLLAGPTDTQYF
>14|TRBV19|TRBD1|NA
CASSRGTGLTEAFF
>15|TRBV5-1|NA|NA
CASSHTDSSYNEQFF
>12|TRBV10-2|TRBD1|NA
CASTGTDYGYTF
>14|TRBV7-9|NA|NA
CASSFAGLNEKLFF
>13|TRBV11-2|TRBD1|few
CASSQDRGLSAFF
>13|TRBV14|TRBD2|NA
CASSRAGGHEQFF